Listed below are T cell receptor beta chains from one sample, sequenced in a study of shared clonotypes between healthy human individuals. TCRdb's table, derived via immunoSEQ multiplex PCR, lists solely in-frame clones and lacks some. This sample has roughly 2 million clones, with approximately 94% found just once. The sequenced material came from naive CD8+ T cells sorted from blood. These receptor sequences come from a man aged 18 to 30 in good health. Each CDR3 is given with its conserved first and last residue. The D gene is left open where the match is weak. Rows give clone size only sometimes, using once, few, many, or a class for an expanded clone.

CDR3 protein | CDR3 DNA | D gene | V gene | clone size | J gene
CASSLNSPTSSTDTQYF | TGCGCCAGCAGCTTGAACAGTCCTACCTCTAGCACAGATACGCAGTATTTT | - | TRBV5-1 | - | TRBJ2-3
CASSLRGSNYGYTF | TGTGCCAGCAGTTTAAGGGGGTCTAACTATGGCTACACCTTC | - | TRBV27 | - | TRBJ1-2
CASSLTGSPYEQYF | TGTGCCAGCAGCCTCACAGGATCCCCCTACGAGCAGTACTTC | - | TRBV11-2 | - | TRBJ2-7
CASSQGQGQTYEQYF | TGTGCCAGCAGCCAAGGACAGGGACAAACCTACGAGCAGTACTTC | TRBD1 | TRBV5-4 | - | TRBJ2-7
CASSPSTGVVYNEQFF | TGTGCCAGCAGTCCATCAACAGGGGTGGTCTACAATGAGCAGTTCTTC | TRBD1 | TRBV27 | - | TRBJ2-1
CASSDPSGNGGELFF | TGTGCCAGTAGTGACCCTAGCGGGAACGGCGGGGAGCTGTTTTTT | TRBD2 | TRBV19 | - | TRBJ2-2
CASSLASLLSTTPYEQYF | TGTGCCAGCAGTTTAGCCAGCTTACTGTCCACAACCCCCTACGAGCAGTACTTC | - | TRBV28 | - | TRBJ2-7
CSASPGQGHLF | TGCAGCGCCTCCCCCGGACAAGGGCATCTCTTC | - | TRBV29-1 | - | TRBJ2-1
CASSPTVDAFEAFF | TGTGCCAGCAGCCCGACGGTTGATGCCTTTGAAGCTTTCTTT | - | TRBV7-6 | - | TRBJ1-1
CASSAPGPNQPQHF | TGTGCCAGCAGTGCACCGGGGCCTAATCAGCCCCAGCATTTT | - | TRBV2 | - | TRBJ1-5
CASSSSGISYNEQFF | TGTGCCAGCAGTTCTAGCGGTATCTCCTACAATGAGCAGTTCTTC | TRBD2 | TRBV6-6 | - | TRBJ2-1
CASSQDSTGRTDTQYF | TGCGCCAGCAGCCAAGATAGTACAGGCCGCACAGATACGCAGTATTTT | - | TRBV4-1 | - | TRBJ2-3
CASSPGTVYEQYF | TGTGCCAGCAGCCCCGGGACAGTCTACGAGCAGTACTTC | TRBD1 | TRBV13 | - | TRBJ2-7
CASSTGTGAFSYNEQFF | TGTGCCAGCAGTACCGGGACAGGCGCCTTCTCCTACAATGAGCAGTTCTTC | TRBD1 | TRBV25-1 | - | TRBJ2-1
CASSNYGGAEKLFF | TGCGCCAGCAGCAACTACGGGGGTGCTGAAAAACTGTTCTTT | - | TRBV5-1 | - | TRBJ1-4
CASSLSSHSPNEKLFF | TGTGCCAGCAGCTTGAGTAGCCATTCCCCTAATGAAAAACTGTTTTTT | - | TRBV5-6 | - | TRBJ1-4
CAISGGGGNPGRGGELFF | TGTGCCATCAGTGGAGGGGGCGGAAACCCGGGTCGGGGCGGGGAGCTGTTTTTT | TRBD1 | TRBV10-3 | once | TRBJ2-2
CASSHDRGLDYGYTF | TGTGCCAGCAGCCATGACAGGGGGCTGGACTATGGCTACACCTTC | TRBD1 | TRBV5-6 | - | TRBJ1-2
CSATGFIAASGTPNGCEQYF | TGCAGCGCGACCGGCTTTATCGCAGCCTCCGGGACCCCGAACGGTTGCGAGCAGTACTTC | - | TRBV29-1 | once | TRBJ2-7
CASRPWTGANYGYTF | TGTGCCAGCAGACCCTGGACAGGGGCGAACTATGGCTACACCTTC | TRBD1 | TRBV28 | - | TRBJ1-2
CASSPPIAEGLYNEQFF | TGTGCCAGCAGCCCCCCAATAGCGGAGGGACTCTACAATGAGCAGTTCTTC | - | TRBV7-2 | - | TRBJ2-1
CAWSSDSSSYNSPLHF | TGTGCCTGGAGTTCTGACAGCAGCTCCTATAATTCACCCCTCCACTTT | - | TRBV30 | - | TRBJ1-6
CASSLEQGAYYGYTF | TGTGCCAGCAGCTTAGAACAGGGGGCGTATTATGGCTACACCTTC | TRBD1 | TRBV7-2 | - | TRBJ1-2
CASSMVPSTNEKLFF | TGTGCCAGTAGTATGGTTCCATCAACTAATGAAAAACTGTTTTTT | - | TRBV19 | - | TRBJ1-4
CASCETFGNTIYF | TGTGCCAGTTGTGAGACATTTGGAAACACCATATATTTT | - | TRBV19 | - | TRBJ1-3
CASSLPGGQGVNEQYF | TGTGCCAGCAGTTTACCCGGTGGACAGGGGGTCAACGAGCAGTACTTC | TRBD1 | TRBV28 | - | TRBJ2-7
CASSLGGLSGNTIYF | TGTGCCAGCAGCTTAGGCGGCCTCTCTGGAAACACCATATATTTT | - | TRBV13 | - | TRBJ1-3
CASSQDRSGTGEKLFF | TGCGCCAGCAGCCAAGATCGATCAGGGACTGGTGAAAAACTGTTTTTT | - | TRBV4-3 | - | TRBJ1-4
CASLKTGFQETQYF | TGCGCCAGCTTAAAAACGGGGTTCCAAGAGACCCAGTACTTC | - | TRBV10-2 | - | TRBJ2-5
CAWSSEGIGGYTF | TGTGCCTGGAGTTCCGAGGGGATAGGTGGCTACACCTTC | - | TRBV30 | - | TRBJ1-2
CASSLTGGGYTF | TGTGCCAGCAGCTTGACGGGAGGGGGCTACACCTTC | - | TRBV5-4 | - | TRBJ1-2
CAFLRQGQGEEQYF | TGTGCCTTCCTACGGCAGGGACAGGGGGAAGAGCAGTACTTC | TRBD1 | TRBV30 | once | TRBJ2-7
CASSPRTGIVGELFF | TGTGCCAGCAGTCCCCGGACAGGGATTGTCGGGGAGCTGTTTTTT | TRBD1 | TRBV6-5 | once | TRBJ2-2
CASSYSGQGENTIYF | TGTGCCAGCAGCTATTCGGGACAGGGTGAAAACACCATATATTTT | TRBD1 | TRBV7-9 | - | TRBJ1-3
CASSEPGLAVMDEQFF | TGTGCCAGCAGTGAACCTGGACTAGCGGTAATGGATGAGCAGTTCTTC | TRBD2 | TRBV2 | once | TRBJ2-1
CASGPGGTEAFF | TGTGCCAGCGGGCCAGGGGGGACTGAAGCTTTCTTT | TRBD1 | TRBV6-1 | - | TRBJ1-1
CASSPGTSGYNEQFF | TGTGCCAGCAGTCCCGGGACTAGCGGGTACAATGAGCAGTTCTTC | TRBD2 | TRBV6-6 | - | TRBJ2-1
CASSSRPWDSYGYTF | TGTGCCAGCAGCTCACGGCCTTGGGACAGCTATGGCTACACCTTC | TRBD1 | TRBV7-8 | - | TRBJ1-2
CASSQATGGGYEQYF | TGCGCCAGCAGCCAAGCCACAGGGGGCGGTTACGAGCAGTACTTC | TRBD1 | TRBV4-1 | - | TRBJ2-7
CASSQSTNYGYTF | TGTGCCAGCAGCCAATCGACTAACTATGGCTACACCTTC | - | TRBV14 | - | TRBJ1-2
CASSVAAEHYEQYF | TGTGCCAGCAGCGTAGCAGCGGAACACTACGAGCAGTACTTC | - | TRBV9 | - | TRBJ2-7
CASLGGADAYEQYF | TGTGCCAGCCTAGGGGGGGCAGACGCCTACGAGCAGTACTTC | - | TRBV28 | - | TRBJ2-7
CASSGDIEDSEQFF | TGTGCCAGCAGCGGGGATATCGAAGACAGTGAGCAGTTCTTC | - | TRBV6-5 | - | TRBJ2-1
CASSSYPASGSSYNEQFF | TGTGCCAGCAGTTCATACCCGGCGTCAGGGTCCTCCTACAATGAGCAGTTCTTC | - | TRBV27 | - | TRBJ2-1
CASSPGQLNYGYTF | TGTGCCAGCAGTCCTGGACAGCTAAACTATGGCTACACCTTC | - | TRBV6-1 | - | TRBJ1-2
CSVVTSSYEQYF | TGCAGCGTTGTGACGAGCTCCTACGAGCAGTACTTC | - | TRBV29-1 | - | TRBJ2-7
CASSQDLVQPSTDTQYF | TGCGCCAGCAGCCAAGATCTGGTCCAGCCGAGCACAGATACGCAGTATTTT | - | TRBV4-1 | - | TRBJ2-3
CASSAPPGVSYNEQFF | TGTGCCAGCAGCGCCCCCCCGGGGGTTTCCTACAATGAGCAGTTCTTC | - | TRBV7-2 | - | TRBJ2-1
CAISHGEGQPQHF | TGTGCCATCAGTCACGGGGAGGGTCAGCCCCAGCATTTT | - | TRBV10-3 | once | TRBJ1-5
CASGLVLLNTQYF | TGTGCTAGTGGTTTGGTACTATTGAATACGCAGTATTTT | - | TRBV12-5 | - | TRBJ2-3
CASSLEGSKNIQYF | TGTGCCAGCAGCCTGGAGGGTTCCAAAAACATTCAGTACTTC | - | TRBV7-9 | - | TRBJ2-4
CASSRLLQETQYF | TGTGCCAGCAGCCGACTACTCCAAGAGACCCAGTACTTC | - | TRBV5-5 | - | TRBJ2-5
CASSRDREGNQPQHF | TGTGCCAGCAGCAGAGACAGGGAGGGCAATCAGCCCCAGCATTTT | TRBD1 | TRBV28 | once | TRBJ1-5
CASSLGLAGGPETQYF | TGTGCCAGCAGCTTAGGGCTAGCGGGGGGGCCAGAGACCCAGTACTTC | TRBD2 | TRBV11-2 | once | TRBJ2-5